This T cell receptor beta chain was sequenced in a study of shared clonotypes between healthy human individuals. Deletions cut 4 bases from V and 4 bases from J, with 7 bases between. The germline V gene has CDR1 LNHDA and CDR2 SQIVND (reference sequence). This CDR3 region has 13 residues. In the original workflow: ImmunoSEQ yielded junction-only sequences lacking quality scores, so filtering differed. TCRdb's table, derived via immunoSEQ multiplex PCR, lists solely in-frame clones and lacks some. The DNA gave D and trimming, while V, J and clone size come from that table. The table has 2 million to 3 million clones, more than 90% seen once.

The specimen sequenced was naive CD4+ T cells sorted from blood. Subset denoted: CD45RA+ positively selected. The TCR sequence derives from a man between 18 and 29 years old in good health. The chain carries TRBV19 and TRBJ2-2, with D possibly being TRBD2 (6 bases). CDR3 in amino acids: CASSTGLTGELFF. As DNA, the CDR3 is TGTGCCAGTAGTACGGGACTCACCGGGGAGCTGTTTTTT.